This is a list of T cell receptor beta chains from one sample in a study of beta chain features in type 1 diabetes. Sequencing was performed with immunoSEQ multiplex PCR; in TCRdb, only in-frame clones are kept and a portion is missing. The table lists 250,000 or so clones, roughly 22% of them singletons, with around 0.03% in the top ten. Sequencing used naive CD4+ T cells from blood. The receptors shown here come from a woman between 40 and 50 years old with type 1 diabetes. Both conserved end residues are part of each CDR3. The D gene is left open where the match is weak. Clone size is not always given. Where it is, it says once, few, many or a class for expanded clones.

TRBJ1-1	few	TRBV10-3	-	TGTGCCATCACCTCGACGGGAAACACTGAAGCTTTCTTT	CAITSTGNTEAFF
TRBJ2-7	-	TRBV29-1	TRBD2	TGCAGCGCCCGACTAGCGGGTCGTCCCGAGCAGTACTTC	CSARLAGRPEQYF
TRBJ2-7	few	TRBV5-1	-	TGCGCCAGCAGCTTGGGACAGAGTGGCGAGCAGTACTTC	CASSLGQSGEQYF
TRBJ1-2	few	TRBV7-2	-	TGTGCCAGCAGCTTAGTGCAGGGATCCCTTGGCTACACCTTC	CASSLVQGSLGYTF
TRBJ1-1	few	TRBV20-1	-	TGCAGTGTAGCCGAGAACACTGAAGCTTTCTTT	CSVAENTEAFF
TRBJ1-2	-	TRBV4-1	-	TGCGCCAGCAGCCAAGAGAATCCTACGAGGGGCTACACCTTC	CASSQENPTRGYTF
TRBJ2-5	few	TRBV29-1	-	TGCAGCGTCAACGGGGTCCAAGAGACCCAGTACTTC	CSVNGVQETQYF
TRBJ2-7	few	TRBV4-3	TRBD2	TGCGCCAGCAGCCAAGGACTAGCGGGACTCTACGAGCAGTACTTC	CASSQGLAGLYEQYF
TRBJ2-1	few	TRBV10-3	-	TGTGCCATCAGCCCAGGGTTACACAATGAGCAGTTCTTC	CAISPGLHNEQFF
TRBJ2-4	few	TRBV9	TRBD1	TGTGCCAGCAGCTCGGATTCCGGGACAGGGCCCATTGCCATTCAGTACTTC	CASSSDSGTGPIAIQYF
TRBJ2-5	-	TRBV7-9	-	TGTGCCAGCAGCCCCCCAGGACTGGGTCTGGAGACCCAGTACTTC	CASSPPGLGLETQYF
TRBJ1-4	-	TRBV19	-	TGTGCCAGTAGTGACCAGGGTGATGGTGAAAAACTGTTTTTT	CASSDQGDGEKLFF
TRBJ1-5	few	TRBV29-1	-	TGCAGCGTTGTACTCACACAGGGTCAGCCCCAGCATTTT	CSVVLTQGQPQHF
TRBJ2-1	-	TRBV29-1	TRBD2	TGCAGCGGCGCGGGGGGGACTTACAATGAGCAGTTCTTC	CSGAGGTYNEQFF
TRBJ2-2	-	TRBV29-1	-	TGCAGCGTGACCAGGGGTGGGGAGCTGTTTTTT	CSVTRGGELFF
TRBJ1-2	few	TRBV9	TRBD1	TGTGCCAGCAGCGTAGGGACAGGGCAAGGCTACACCTTC	CASSVGTGQGYTF
TRBJ1-2	few	TRBV15	-	TGTGCCACCAGCAGAGAACCAGATGGTGGCTACACCTTC	CATSREPDGGYTF
TRBJ2-5	few	TRBV9	TRBD1	TGTGCCAGCAGCAGGACAGGGTTCGACGTGACCCAGTACTTC	CASSRTGFDVTQYF
TRBJ1-2	-	TRBV9	-	TGTGCCAGCAGCGTGGGAGGCCTGTATGGCTACACCTTC	CASSVGGLYGYTF
TRBJ2-1	few	TRBV5-1	-	TGCGCCAGCAGCTTGGGTCCGTACAATGAGCAGTTCTTC	CASSLGPYNEQFF
TRBJ2-5	-	TRBV7-3	-	TGTGCCAGCAGCTTCTCCAGCGGTGGGACCCAGTACTTC	CASSFSSGGTQYF
TRBJ2-3	few	TRBV11-2	-	TGTGCCAGCAGCTTAGTCCGGGGCACAGATACGCAGTATTTT	CASSLVRGTDTQYF
TRBJ1-5	-	TRBV2	-	TGTGCCAGCACCAGGGTTGAGGATCAGCCCCAGCATTTT	CASTRVEDQPQHF
TRBJ2-4	-	TRBV2	-	TGTGCCAGCACGAGGCAGGGTAAAAACATTCAGTACTTC	CASTRQGKNIQYF
TRBJ2-1	few	TRBV5-1	-	TGCGCCAGTTCCAGGGGGGACTCCTACAATGAGCAGTTCTTC	CASSRGDSYNEQFF
TRBJ1-2	few	TRBV7-2	TRBD1	TGTGCCAGCAGCTTCTTAGGACAGGGTGGCTACACCTTC	CASSFLGQGGYTF
TRBJ2-1	-	TRBV18	TRBD1	TGTGCCAGCTCACCACCTACAGGGGCCTACAATGAGCAGTTCTTC	CASSPPTGAYNEQFF
TRBJ2-5	-	TRBV7-3	-	TGTGCCAGCAGCTTGTTCCCAAAACCAGGGAGGAGTGTGGAGACCCAGTACTTC	CASSLFPKPGRSVETQYF
TRBJ1-5	-	TRBV25-1	-	TGTGCCAGCAGTGCCTACGGGGAGCCCCAGCATTTT	CASSAYGEPQHF
TRBJ2-1	few	TRBV9	-	TGTGCCAGCAGCGCACTAGGTTCCCTTTGGAATGAGCAGTTCTTC	CASSALGSLWNEQFF
TRBJ2-1	-	TRBV7-9	-	TGTGCCAGCAGCTTAGGGCTTGTCAATGAGCAGTTCTTC	CASSLGLVNEQFF
TRBJ1-1	few	TRBV5-6	TRBD1	TGTGCCAGCAGCTTGGCCCCGGGACAGGGAAGGACTGAAGCTTTCTTT	CASSLAPGQGRTEAFF
TRBJ2-6	-	TRBV9	TRBD1	TGTGCCAGCAGCGGAGACAGGGTGCAACCCTCTGGGGCCAACGTCCTGACTTTC	CASSGDRVQPSGANVLTF